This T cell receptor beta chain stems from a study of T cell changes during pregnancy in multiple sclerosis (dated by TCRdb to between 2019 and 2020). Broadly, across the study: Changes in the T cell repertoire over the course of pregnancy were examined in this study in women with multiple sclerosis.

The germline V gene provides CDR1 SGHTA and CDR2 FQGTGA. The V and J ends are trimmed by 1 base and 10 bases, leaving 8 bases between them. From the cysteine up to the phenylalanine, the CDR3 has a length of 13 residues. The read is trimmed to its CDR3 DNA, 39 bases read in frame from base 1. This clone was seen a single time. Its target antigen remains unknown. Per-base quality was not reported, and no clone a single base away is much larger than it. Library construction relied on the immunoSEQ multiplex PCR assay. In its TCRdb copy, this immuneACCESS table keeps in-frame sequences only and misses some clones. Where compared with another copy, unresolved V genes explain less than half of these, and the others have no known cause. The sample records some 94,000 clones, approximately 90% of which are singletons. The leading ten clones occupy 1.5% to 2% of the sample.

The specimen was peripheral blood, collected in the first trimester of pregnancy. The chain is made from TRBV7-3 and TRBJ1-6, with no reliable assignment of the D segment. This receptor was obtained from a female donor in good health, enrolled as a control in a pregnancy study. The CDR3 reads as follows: CASSLSRESPLHF. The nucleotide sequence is TGTGCCAGCAGCTTAAGTCGGGAATCACCCCTCCACTTT.